This TCR beta chain was recovered during a study of technical replicates of blood from several donors. Per germline, CDR1 WSHSY and CDR2 SAAADI. The CDR3 covers 15 residues. Trimming removed 2 bases from V and 5 bases from J, with 15 bases in between. Libraries were prepared by immunoSEQ multiplex PCR; TCRdb keeps only in-frame clonotypes and omits some of them. This table has about 73,000 clones, around 93% appearing once. Material for sequencing was T cells isolated from PBMCs. V usage is TRBV10-2 and J usage is TRBJ1-2; D is unresolved. The source of this sequence is a human donor in good health. The DNA for the CDR3 is TGCGCCAGCAGTGAGCGGGATACAGCGATTTATGGCTACACCTTC. Residues: CASSERDTAIYGYTF.